This passage covers 22 T cell receptor beta chains from one sample sequenced in a study of CD8 T cells in Susac syndrome. RNA in amounts of about 0.45 to 1 ug was reverse transcribed with random hexamers. TCRdb redid the calling of the immunoSEQ multiplex PCR reads with MiXCR, one entry per CDR3 protein. The sample records 200,000 to 250,000 distinct CDR3 sequences, approximately 95% being singletons. The material sequenced was CD4+ T cells from PBMCs. The receptors come from a human donor with multiple sclerosis.

The chain employs TRBV18 and TRBJ2-3; D unclear. Trimming stripped 3 bases from V and 3 bases from J, with 7 bases between. Looked up from germline, CDR1 is KGHSH and CDR2 is LQKENI. This CDR3 comprises 13 residues. Written as DNA, the CDR3 is TGTGCCAGCTCACCCCGTGGGACAGATACGCAGTATTTT. This gives the protein CASSPRGTDTQYF.

This chain joins TRBV16 and TRBJ1-2; D remains unclear. The CDR3 is 14 residues long. The germline V and J ends were trimmed by 0 bases and 6 bases, with 11 bases remaining between them. The V gene's germline CDR1 is KGHSY and CDR2 FQNENV. CDR3 bases: TGTGCCAGCAGCCAATCCTCGGCTTATGATGGCTACACCTTC. This codes for CASSQSSAYDGYTF.

The chain uses TRBV29-1 and TRBJ2-1, with D perhaps being TRBD1 or TRBD2 (6 bases each). This CDR3 is built from 12 residues. The ends were cut back, 1 base at V and 10 bases at J, with 11 bases in the middle. Per the germline V gene, CDR1 is SQVTM and CDR2 is ANQGSEA. The CDR3 DNA is TGCAGCGTTGAAGTGGGGGGCCCGGAGCAGTTCTTC. It encodes CSVEVGGPEQFF.

The gene calls are TRBV20-1 and TRBJ2-1, with 8 bases matching TRBD2. Germline loops: CDR1 DFQATT, CDR2 SNEGSKA (reference sequence). With V trimmed by 6 bases and J by 8 bases, 9 bases remained unmatched. The CDR3 is 13 residues long. CDR3 loop: CSAHRGGIDEQFF. The CDR3 DNA reads TGCAGTGCCCACCGGGGGGGCATAGATGAGCAGTTCTTC.

The chain links TRBV5-6 to TRBJ1-6, with D unclear. CDR1 is SGHDT, CDR2 YYEEEE, per germline. V shed 3 bases and J shed 10 bases, with 8 bases lying between them. There are 12 residues in the CDR3. The CDR3 nucleotides read TGTGCCAGCAGCTCCGGTGGGTCACCCCTCCACTTT. Protein: CASSSGGSPLHF.

The chain recombines TRBV29-1 with TRBJ1-1; unclear D gene. From germline, CDR1 is SQVTM and CDR2 ANQGSEA. V was cut by 6 bases and J by 6 bases, with 14 bases left in between. The CDR3 has 12 amino acids. In nucleotides, the CDR3 is TGCAGCGTCCAAGGCGCGGTTTCTGAAGCTTTCTTT. This sequence encodes CSVQGAVSEAFF. The variable domain in full, completed from reference TRBV29-1 and TRBJ1-1, reads SAVISQKPSRDICQRGTSLTIQCQVDSQVTMMFWYRQQPGQSLTLIATANQGSEATYESGFVIDKFPISRPNLTFSTLTVSNMSPEDSSIYLCSVQGAVSEAFFGQGTRLTVV.

This clonotype appeared a few times. The gene calls are TRBV30 and TRBJ2-1; 9 bases agree with TRBD2. The ends lost 3 bases at V and 8 bases at J; junction bases unmatched: 11. The CDR3 is made up of 15 amino acids. From germline, CDR1 is GTSNPN and CDR2 SVGIG (reference sequence). The CDR3 is CAWSDGLAGKDEQFF. DNA of the CDR3: TGTGCCTGGAGCGATGGGCTAGCGGGGAAGGATGAGCAGTTCTTC.

The sample holds one count of this clonotype. As DNA, the CDR3 is TGCAGTGCTAGAGACCCTAGAGGGGGGGAGACCCAGTACTTC. It yields the protein CSARDPRGGETQYF. The rearrangement uses TRBV20-1 and TRBJ2-5; D possibly uses TRBD1 or TRBD2 (6 bases each). The CDR3 is 14 residues long. Germline CDR1 reads DFQATT; CDR2 reads SNEGSKA (reference sequence). V was cut by 0 bases and J by 5 bases, with 13 bases left in between.

The chain is built from TRBV5-6 and TRBJ1-2, with D perhaps TRBD1 (6 bases). Germline CDR1 reads SGHDT; CDR2 reads YYEEEE. Trimming stripped 4 bases from V and 8 bases from J, with 12 bases between. There are 12 residues in the CDR3. CDR3 sequence (DNA): TGTGCCAGCAGCCTAGGACAGAGCGGCTACACCTTC. Protein product: CASSLGQSGYTF. Full variable domain (outside the CDR3, taken from reference TRBV5-6 and TRBJ1-2): DAGVTQSPTHLIKTRGQQVTLRCSPKSGHDTVSWYQQALGQGPQFIFQYYEEEERQRGNFPDRFSGHQFPNYSSELNVNALLLGDSALYLCASSLGQSGYTFGSGTRLTVV.

The chain uses TRBV30 and TRBJ1-2, with 7 bases identical to TRBD1. This CDR3 comprises 15 residues. V shed 5 bases, J shed 4 bases, and the junction held 13 bases outside the gene matches. CDR1 and CDR2 from the germline V gene are GTSNPN and SVGIG (reference sequence). This CDR3 reads CAWVIGTANAYGYTF. In DNA, the CDR3 is TGTGCCTGGGTGATTGGGACAGCGAACGCCTATGGCTACACCTTC. Full variable domain (missing parts from reference TRBV30 and TRBJ1-2): SQTIHQWPATLVQPVGSPLSLECTVEGTSNPNLYWYRQAAGRGLQLLFYSVGIGQISSEVPQNLSASRPQDRQFILSSKKLLLSDSGFYLCAWVIGTANAYGYTFGSGTRLTVV.

The J gene is TRBJ2-1, the V gene TRBV30, with D tentatively TRBD2 (6 bases). The germline V gene encodes CDR1 GTSNPN and CDR2 SVGIG (reference sequence). The CDR3 extends over 15 amino acids. Trimming took off 0 bases at V and 7 bases at J, with 16 bases between the two ends. The CDR3 sequence is CAWSVMGLSSNEQFF. The CDR3 region has the DNA TGTGCCTGGAGTGTGATGGGACTTTCCTCTAATGAGCAGTTCTTC.

The J gene is TRBJ2-2, the V gene TRBV20-1; TRBD2 aligns across 10 bases. There are 15 residues in the CDR3. The germline gives CDR1 DFQATT, CDR2 SNEGSKA (reference sequence). After removal of 3 bases from V and 4 bases from J, the junction contained 5 bases not matched to a gene. CDR3 amino acids: CSARNSGGATGELFF. CDR3 in DNA: TGCAGTGCTAGGAACAGCGGGGGGGCCACCGGGGAGCTGTTTTTT.

This chain uses TRBV3-1 with TRBJ2-2; D gene unclear. Trimming cost V 1 base and J 6 bases, with 6 bases left between them. The CDR3 contains 13 residues. CDR1 is LGHDT, CDR2 YNNKEL, per germline (reference sequence). The CDR3 here is CASSQGLAGELFF. The DNA for the CDR3 is TGTGCCAGCAGCCAAGGATTAGCCGGGGAGCTGTTTTTT.

The chain uses TRBV29-1 and TRBJ2-7, with D possibly matching TRBD2 (7 bases). The germline gives CDR1 SQVTM, CDR2 ANQGSEA. The CDR3 sequence is 14 residues long. Trimming took 3 bases from V and 4 from J, leaving 16 bases between them. The CDR3 region has the DNA TGCAGCGTTGATGATTGGGGGGGCGGGTACGAGCAGTACTTC. Residues: CSVDDWGGGYEQYF.

The genes are TRBV14 and TRBJ1-1; D is uncertain. Germline lookup yields CDR1 SGHDN and CDR2 FVKESK. V was shortened by 6 bases and J by 1 base, with 15 bases between the two germline ends. The CDR3 covers 15 residues. This CDR3 reads CASSSNQRANTEAFF. The DNA for the CDR3 is TGTGCCAGCAGTTCTAACCAGAGGGCGAACACTGAAGCTTTCTTT.

This chain connects TRBV15 to TRBJ2-1; 9 bases align to TRBD1. V was clipped by 8 bases and J by 6 bases; unmatched bases: 5. The CDR3 covers 13 residues. The germline V gene has CDR1 LNHNV and CDR2 YYDKDF (reference sequence). CDR3 DNA sequence: TGTGCCACCCACAGGGGGCTCGTCAATGAGCAGTTCTTC. Translating gives CATHRGLVNEQFF. Full variable domain (outside the CDR3, taken from reference TRBV15 and TRBJ2-1): DAMVIQNPRYQVTQFGKPVTLSCSQTLNHNVMYWYQQKSSQAPKLLFHYYDKDFNNEADTPDNFQSRRPNTSFCFLDIRSPGLGDTAMYLCATHRGLVNEQFFGPGTRLTVL.

V usage is TRBV20-1 and J usage is TRBJ1-5; D remains unclear. CDR1 and CDR2 (germline): DFQATT, SNEGSKA (reference sequence). The CDR3 has 15 residues. V gave up 0 bases and J gave up 0 bases, with 9 bases separating them. The CDR3 DNA reads TGCAGTGCTAGAGATTCAGGATATAGCAATCAGCCCCAGCATTTT. Translating it yields CSARDSGYSNQPQHF.

This clonotype was observed a single time. This rearrangement joins TRBV7-2 to TRBJ2-3, with D perhaps being TRBD1 or TRBD2 (6 bases each). The CDR3 has 14 amino acids. V was cut by 9 bases and J by 0 bases, with 13 bases left in between. The V gene's germline CDR1 is SGHTA and CDR2 FQGNSA. CDR3 in DNA: TGTGCCAGTCCCCCGGGGGCCAGCACAGATACGCAGTATTTT. Its translation is CASPPGASTDTQYF.

V usage is TRBV5-1 and J usage is TRBJ1-1; the match to TRBD1 covers 7 bases. Losses at the gene ends were 2 bases for V and 6 bases for J; bases not matched to a gene: 10. This CDR3 spans 15 amino acids. Germline V gene sequence: CDR1 SGHRS, CDR2 YFSETQ. The CDR3 here is CASSFPDRDASEAFF. The CDR3 DNA is TGCGCCAGCAGCTTCCCCGACAGGGACGCTTCTGAAGCTTTCTTT.

The gene calls are TRBV19 and TRBJ2-2, with D tentatively TRBD1 (6 bases). There are 14 residues in the CDR3. Germline lookup yields CDR1 LNHDA and CDR2 SQIVND (reference sequence). The V end lost 3 bases, the J end lost 1 base, and 6 bases lay between the germline ends. As DNA, the CDR3 is TGTGCCAGTAGTATGGACAGGAACACCGGGGAGCTGTTTTTT. Residues: CASSMDRNTGELFF.

The chain couples TRBV29-1 to TRBJ2-2, with no clear D. The CDR3 contains 14 residues. CDR1 and CDR2 (germline): SQVTM, ANQGSEA. V was trimmed by 4 bases and J by 0 bases, leaving 9 bases between them. In DNA, the CDR3 is TGCAGCGTTGTAACCGGGCCGAACACCGGGGAGCTGTTTTTT. Translated, it gives CSVVTGPNTGELFF.

The chain is built from TRBV3-1 and TRBJ1-5; a weak D match, TRBD1 (6 bases). CDR3 length: 17 amino acids. Germline V gene sequence: CDR1 LGHDT, CDR2 YNNKEL (reference sequence). V dropped 4 bases and J dropped 4 bases, with 20 bases sitting between them. CDR3 sequence (DNA): TGTGCCAGCAGCCGCGAACTGGGGGCGCGAGTGAATCAGCCCCAGCATTTT. Translating gives CASSRELGARVNQPQHF. The variable domain in full, with the rest retrieved from reference TRBV3-1 and TRBJ1-5, is DTAVSQTPKYLVTQMGNDKSIKCEQNLGHDTMYWYKQDSKKFLKIMFSYNNKELIINETVPNRFSPKSPDKAHLNLHINSLELGDSAVYFCASSRELGARVNQPQHFGDGTRLSIL.